The clone carrying this TCR beta chain was seen only once. The antigen is undetermined. The record originates from a study of T cell responses to AZD1222 COVID-19 vaccine. Points from the study as a whole: A mostly white British donor set with more females was recruited, and clonal diversity was possibly underestimated. With two AZD1222 doses given, Spike-specific TCR breadth and depth both rose. With dominance at 160-218 and 743-854, vaccine-associated CD4 TCRs spanned spike.

Generated by immunoSEQ multiplex PCR, the TCRdb table keeps only in-frame clones and is missing some. The sample has roughly 150,000 clones, approximately 94% seen once. CDR1 LGHNA and CDR2 YNFKEQ come from the germline V gene. The CDR3 runs to 23 residues. Trimming removed 3 bases at V and 0 bases at J, with 33 bases between. The receptor was isolated from an adult who received the AZD1222 COVID-19 vaccine. V and J are TRBV4-2 and TRBJ1-3; D perhaps matches TRBD1 (6 bases). The sequencing here drew on peripheral blood, taken 28 days after the second AZD1222 dose. CDR3 sequence reads: CASSHWGTRFTGARLYSGNTIYF. CDR3 sequence (DNA): TGTGCCAGCAGCCACTGGGGGACCCGATTTACGGGGGCTCGGCTTTACTCTGGAAACACCATATATTTT.